This T cell receptor (beta chain) was sequenced for a study of early T cells in non-severe SARS-CoV-2 infection. Study-wide points: The matching step, a VDJdb search, favored anti-spike CD8 responses and missed private and CD4 specificities.

TCRdb re-derived calls from the 5' RACE reads in MiXCR, one entry per CDR3 protein. The table shows 20,000 to 30,000 distinct CDR3 sequences, with about 4% occurring only once. Regarding this clonotype: Antigen: not known.

Trimming took 5 bases from V and 8 from J, leaving 20 bases between them. This CDR3 has 14 amino acids. The germline V gene encodes CDR1 SQVTM and CDR2 ANQGSEA. This TCR came from an adult who was a healthcare worker with PCR-confirmed SARS-CoV-2 infection or an uninfected control (not recorded which). The chain is built from TRBV29-1 and TRBJ2-3; D gene unclear. The sample consisted of whole blood. CDR3 nucleotide sequence: TGCAGCGTTTTAGTCAGGCTGAGAAATGGTACGCAGTATTTT. Translating it yields CSVLVRLRNGTQYF.